This T cell receptor beta chain was sequenced in a study of cytomegalovirus exposure and HLA in healthy donors (dated 2017 in TCRdb). Broadly, across the study: According to an earlier analysis of a few hundred of the donors, about 180 million T cells yielded roughly 110 million unique TCR beta sequences and more than 250 Gb of sequence data. Approximately 300 gigabases of sequencing data and around 85 million unique TCR sequences made up an early release that covered roughly 670 HLA-typed donors. Of the approximately 370 genotyped donors, approximately 80% were placed in the genetic ancestry cluster associated with self-reported Caucasian donors. The study aimed to test whether signatures of past pathogen exposure could be identified by cataloging public T cell receptors. The study used immunosequencing to profile the T cell repertoires of approximately 640 subjects and linked those repertoires to cytomegalovirus serostatus. In addition to the first cohort of several hundred subjects, a separate validation cohort of approximately 120 different subjects was used. High-throughput TCR immunosequencing, statistical association of individual TCRs with disease status, and machine learning were combined to predict cytomegalovirus infection status. In a later analysis, previously published TCR beta repertoires from about 640 donors were re-analyzed and high-resolution HLA genotyping was added so that TCR occurrence patterns could be studied. Rather than drawing on any new phenotypic data, the later analysis identified candidate immune exposures from TCR beta sequences and the way those sequences occurred across donors. An earlier analysis of around 580 of the donors used high-throughput TCR beta sequencing to judge whether each TCR beta V gene segment behaved as functional or pseudogenic. Donor age, sex, ethnicity and CMV serostatus were compiled alongside the repertoire data. A later genetic analysis took genome-wide SNP genotypes for about 55% of the roughly 670 donors and used that subset as a discovery cohort. All discovery cohort repertoires had been generated on a single sequencing platform. HLA typing covered class I and class II loci at four-digit resolution. Typing coverage differed by locus: A, B, C, DRB1 and DQB1 were typed in roughly 620-640 donors, DQA1 in 500 to 550, DPA1 in 600 to 610, and DPB1 in about 450. Five DR-DQ haplotypes were treated as single units for association and clustering because of strong linkage in the cohort. Among almost 400 genotyped donors of the cohort, an average of about 240,000 unique TCR beta nucleotide sequences were sequenced per donor, around 20% of them non-productive.

Here is what the overall study found, with its caveats: Roughly uniform sequencing depth across donors was assumed in presence/absence analyses, although this assumption may not hold. At a false discovery rate of 0.05, a later analysis linked some 18,000 TCR beta sequences to specific HLA alleles. According to a later analysis, TCR association rates differed among HLA loci, with DRB1 alleles showing the most associated TCRs and HLA-C alleles showing the fewest. Around 16 rarely observed V segments, including chromosome 9 orphons, were excluded from the earlier analysis of approximately 500 of the donors because counts were too low. When HLA alleles, especially DR and DQ, strongly co-occurred, attributing TCR associations to individual alleles was difficult. Correlated functional status among segregating V segments might reflect linkage disequilibrium, but an unknown experimental factor could not be ruled out. It was suggested by the authors that the approach could potentially be generalized to other disease states and immunological phenotypes. Because the 87-base-pair reads could not distinguish some IMGT-functional V segments, including TRBV6-2 and TRBV6-3, those segments were excluded. In both the original and validation cohorts, the classifier was reported to diagnose cytomegalovirus status with high specificity and sensitivity. For the cohort, immune exposure information was limited to CMV serostatus. Broadly in line with IMGT annotations, most TCR beta V segments showed up in productive rearrangements about 87% or about 30% of the time in an earlier analysis of around 600 of the donors. In vitro tests confirmed that a few of the cytomegalovirus-associated TCR beta chains recognize cytomegalovirus antigens. In a later genetic analysis, fewer N-insertions in productive TCRs were reported among donors in an Asian-associated ancestry cluster than the approximately 630-donor mean. In a later analysis, HLA-associated TCR beta chains were found to be more clonally expanded and to have lower generation probabilities than equally common non-associated chains. In a later analysis, most CMV-associated TCR beta chains were found to appear HLA-restricted, with HLA associations seemingly driven largely by CMV exposure. Only TCR beta chains were sequenced in this cohort, and the absence of alpha or paired-chain data limited detectable features. A further reported finding was that TCR beta sequences accurately predicted the HLA-A and HLA-B alleles for most subjects in the first cohort. A cluster of highly shared sequence variants was judged likely to be a technical artifact of the sequencing pipeline. A later analysis reported that several top co-occurrence clusters appeared linked to parvovirus B19, influenza, CMV and Epstein-Barr virus. V-gene and J-gene trimming of TCR beta chains was associated with a missense DCLRE1C variant in a later genetic analysis, and the association was replicated in an independent cohort. Most TCR sequences were seen in very few donors, while some public TCRs were found in many individuals. A total of 150 to 200 TCR beta chains were listed by the study as associated with cytomegalovirus. HLA typing was unavailable for some donors at each locus, so association tests used only the typed subset.

In total, roughly 670 healthy bone marrow donors made up the cohort. At the time of sampling, every cohort member was nominally healthy, though immune exposures that went unrecorded were likely present. The donor tested CMV seropositive, placing the donor among the 289 seropositive members of the cohort. Every donor gave a peripheral blood sample, and the peripheral blood mononuclear cells from that sample were used for TCR beta sequencing. The Qiagen DNeasy Blood Extraction Kit was used to extract genomic DNA from the blood cell samples. CDR1 and CDR2 are drawn from the germline V gene: MNHEY, SVGAGI. The CDR3 goes from the cysteine to the phenylalanine over 15 residues. Only CDR3 DNA remains: 45 bases, in frame from the first base. Germline trimming amounts to 5 bases on V and 0 bases on J, with 4 as the count of junction bases outside the gene matches. Comment on this clone: The clone's antigen remains unknown. No base-level quality is on record; no much larger clone is a single base apart.

Libraries were built with the immunoSEQ multiplex PCR assay. For the multiplex PCR, a mixture combining 60 forward primers for TCR Vbeta segments and 13 reverse primers for TCR Jbeta segments was used. Amplification of the CDR3 region of rearranged TCR beta genes was performed with a multiplex PCR assay on genomic DNA. The amplified TCR beta libraries were sequenced on the Illumina HiSeq System as 87-base-pair reads. The authors processed their data as follows. A later analysis tallied roughly 78 million unique TCR beta chains across the approximately 670 repertoires, and some 12 million of those chains were shared by two or more donors. Raw reads were error-corrected and collapsed into unique sequences with a nearest-neighbor algorithm that merged closely related sequences to remove PCR and sequencing errors. Alignment of CDR3 sequences to IMGT reference sequences was used to assign V, D and J gene segments. Each retained sequence needed at least a six-nucleotide match to both a V gene segment and a J gene segment. Rearrangements were classified as productive when the CDR3 lacked stop codons and remained in frame with V and J, and all other rearrangements were classified as non-productive. CDR3 was defined by IMGT convention, running from the second conserved V-encoded cysteine to the conserved J-encoded phenylalanine. In an earlier analysis of just under 600 of the donors, sequences lacking an unambiguous match to a single V gene segment were excluded. An earlier analysis of 500 to 700 of the donors classified V segments as functional when productive rearrangements were above 56.7% and as segregating when the standard deviation between donors was above 5%. A statistical classification framework was built to diagnose cytomegalovirus status from the catalog of TCR beta chain sequences. A later analysis assigned V and J genes by comparing TCR nucleotide sequences with IMGT/GENE-DB human TR gene sequences. A later analysis assigned CDR3 sequences and most-parsimonious VDJ recombination scenarios with the TCRdist pipeline. In a later analysis, each TCR beta chain was defined by its CDR3 amino acid sequence together with its V-gene family, and reads lacking a unique V-gene family were excluded. In a later analysis, 500 to 700 highly shared, low-generation-probability nucleotide sequences were removed to address suspected cross-contamination and a sequencing artifact. In a later analysis, a clonal expansion index for each public chain was calculated from normalized within-repertoire ranks of inferred template counts. Generation probabilities in a later analysis came from a VDJ recombination model fitted to out-of-frame rearrangements, and those results were checked against IGoR. Hypergeometric tests were used in a later analysis to score TCR-TCR, TCR-HLA and TCR-CMV co-occurrence, with a repertoire-size bias correction applied to the TCR pairs. A later analysis estimated false discovery rates by permuting HLA or CMV assignments 20 times. In a later analysis, co-occurring TCRs were grouped using DBSCAN, with TCRdist sequence similarity added in when clustering inside HLA-allele-positive subsets. For co-occurrence clustering, repertoires with fewer than 30,000 or more than 120,000 public chains were excluded, along with roughly 5 repertoires with anomalous nucleotide sharing. TCRdb obtained this table from immuneACCESS and retained in-frame rearrangements with V and J assigned. These tables miss some clones; where compared with another copy, unresolved V genes account for less than half of the shortfall, and the remainder is unexplained. D and trimming come from the DNA, and the V and J calls and clone size come from that table. This sample lists under 65,000 clones; 60% to 85% were detected once. About 7.8% of the sample goes to the ten largest clones.

The sample consisted of PBMCs. The rearrangement combines TRBV6-5 with TRBJ2-5, with TRBD1 matching 9 junction bases. The sequence came from a man aged 25 to 40 in good health and CMV-seropositive. The CDR3 amino acid sequence is: CASSPGQGHQETQYF. Here is the DNA: TGTGCCAGCAGTCCGGGACAGGGCCACCAAGAGACCCAGTACTTC.